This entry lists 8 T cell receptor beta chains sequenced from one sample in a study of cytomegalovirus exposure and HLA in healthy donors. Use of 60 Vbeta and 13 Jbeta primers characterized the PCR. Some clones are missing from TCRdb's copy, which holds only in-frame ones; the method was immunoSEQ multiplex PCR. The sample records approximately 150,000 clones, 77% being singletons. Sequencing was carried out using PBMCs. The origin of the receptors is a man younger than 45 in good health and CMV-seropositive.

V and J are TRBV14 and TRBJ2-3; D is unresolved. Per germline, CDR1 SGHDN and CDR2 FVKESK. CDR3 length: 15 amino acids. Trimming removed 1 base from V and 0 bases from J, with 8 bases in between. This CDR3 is CASSQGLTSTDTQYF. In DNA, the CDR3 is TGTGCCAGCAGCCAAGGACTGACCAGCACAGATACGCAGTATTTT.

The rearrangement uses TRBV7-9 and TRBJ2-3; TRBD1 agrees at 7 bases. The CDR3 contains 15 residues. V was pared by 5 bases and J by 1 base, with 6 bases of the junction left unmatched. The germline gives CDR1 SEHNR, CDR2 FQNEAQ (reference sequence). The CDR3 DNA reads TGTGCCAGCAGCCAGACAGGGACGGGCACAGATACGCAGTATTTT. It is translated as CASSQTGTGTDTQYF.

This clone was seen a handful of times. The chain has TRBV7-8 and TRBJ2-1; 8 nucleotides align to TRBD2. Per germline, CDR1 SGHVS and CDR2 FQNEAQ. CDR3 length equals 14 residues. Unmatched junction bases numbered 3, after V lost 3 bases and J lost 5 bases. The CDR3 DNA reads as TGTGCCAGCAGCTTGAGTAGCGGGGACAATGAGCAGTTCTTC. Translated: CASSLSSGDNEQFF.

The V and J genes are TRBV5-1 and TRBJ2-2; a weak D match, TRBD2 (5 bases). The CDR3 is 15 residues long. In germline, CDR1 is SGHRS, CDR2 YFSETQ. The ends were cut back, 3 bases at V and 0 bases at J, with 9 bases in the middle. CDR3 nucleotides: TGCGCCAGCAGCTCGGACTCAGCGAACACCGGGGAGCTGTTTTTT. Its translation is CASSSDSANTGELFF.

CDR3 amino acids: CASSVAALAENTGELFF. The CDR3 DNA is TGTGCCAGCAGCGTAGCGGCTCTAGCGGAGAACACCGGGGAGCTGTTTTTT. This chain joins TRBV9 and TRBJ2-2; 7 bases match TRBD2. Germline V lookup: CDR1 SGDLS, CDR2 YYNGEE. The CDR3 has 17 amino acids. V shed 0 bases and J 1 base; nucleotides not matched to a gene: 6.

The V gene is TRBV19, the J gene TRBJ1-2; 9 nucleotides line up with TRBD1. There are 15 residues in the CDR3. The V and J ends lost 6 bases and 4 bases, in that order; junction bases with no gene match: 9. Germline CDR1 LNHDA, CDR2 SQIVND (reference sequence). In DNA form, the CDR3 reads TGTGCCAGTAGGGCACCGGGACAGGGCTCCTATGGCTACACCTTC. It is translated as CASRAPGQGSYGYTF.

CDR3 protein: CASSLGAGGPRDTQYF. As DNA, the CDR3 is TGCGCCAGCAGCTTGGGGGCGGGGGGGCCAAGAGATACGCAGTATTTT. The chain joins TRBV5-1 to TRBJ2-3; 9 bases line up with TRBD2. The CDR3 is 16 amino acids. Germline V gives CDR1 SGHRS, CDR2 YFSETQ. Losses at the gene ends were 0 bases for V and 5 bases for J; bases not matched to a gene: 7.

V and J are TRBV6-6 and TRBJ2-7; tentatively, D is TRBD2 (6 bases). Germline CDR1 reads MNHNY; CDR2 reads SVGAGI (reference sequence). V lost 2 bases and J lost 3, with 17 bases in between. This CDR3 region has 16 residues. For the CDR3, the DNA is TGTGCCAGCAGTTACGGGGGAGGAAGGAGCAGCTACGAGCAGTACTTC. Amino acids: CASSYGGGRSSYEQYF.